The 3 T cell receptor beta chains in this list originate from one sample, sequenced in a study of blood T cell repertoires in COVID-19. Using immunoSEQ multiplex PCR, the repertoire was profiled, and TCRdb retains in-frame clones only, with some absent. The profile shows around 250,000 clones, around 90% of them singletons. The sample taken for sequencing was PBMCs or T cells enriched from blood (not recorded which). The receptors here all came from a man aged 40-49 years who had been exposed to COVID-19.

The chain has TRBV13 and TRBJ2-1; D is undetermined. Trimming shortened V by 3 bases and J by 0 bases, and 12 bases separated the two germline ends. This CDR3 is built from 16 residues. Per germline, CDR1 PRHDT and CDR2 FYEKMQ (reference sequence). The CDR3 region is CASSFLAEDSYNEQFF. In DNA, the CDR3 is TGTGCCAGCAGCTTTTTAGCAGAGGACTCCTACAATGAGCAGTTCTTC.

The chain links TRBV2 to TRBJ2-7; 7 bases map to TRBD1. V was clipped by 11 bases and J by 0 bases; unmatched bases: 16. The CDR3 is 16 amino acids. CDR1 is SNHLY, CDR2 FYNNEI, per germline. The CDR3 spells CAAPREKQGTSYEQYF. The CDR3 DNA reads TGTGCCGCCCCGAGGGAGAAACAGGGGACCTCCTACGAGCAGTACTTC.

The chain links TRBV7-9 to TRBJ2-1; TRBD2 matches at 13 bases. CDR1 is SEHNR, CDR2 FQNEAQ, per germline (reference sequence). The CDR3 has 15 residues. Unmatched junction bases numbered 0, after V lost 3 bases and J lost 4 bases. CDR3 nucleotide sequence: TGTGCCAGCAGCTTGACTAGCGGGAGGTACAATGAGCAGTTCTTC. It yields the protein CASSLTSGRYNEQFF.